This T cell receptor beta chain originates from a study of T-cell reconstitution after alpha-beta-depleted transplantation in children. This clonotype was found a few times. Trimming removed 10 bases from V and 2 bases from J; junction bases left unmatched: 13. Germline V CDR1 and CDR2: SGHVS, FNYEAQ. The CDR3 length is 16 residues. Preparation of the TCRbeta library involved a method that used unique molecular identifiers. TCRdb reanalysed the PCR reads using MiXCR and keeps one entry per CDR3 protein. The table has around 370,000 distinct CDR3 sequences, about 9.4% seen once. This material consisted of PBMCs from the stem cell graft donor, taken from the stem cell graft. The TCR originated in a human donor who donated a stem cell graft to a child with acute lymphoblastic leukemia. The chain has TRBV7-6 and TRBJ2-2; 7 bases are a match to TRBD2. As DNA, the CDR3 is TGTGCCATCCCTCGGGGTAGCGGGCTCAACACCGGGGAGCTGTTTTTT. Translating gives CAIPRGSGLNTGELFF.